The 3 T cell receptor beta chains below were found in one sample sequenced in a study of cytomegalovirus exposure and HLA in healthy donors. PCR involved 60 Vbeta and 13 Jbeta primers. Clones were sequenced by immunoSEQ multiplex PCR, and TCRdb holds only the in-frame ones, with some missing. Counted here are over 130,000 clones, 88% occurring once; the ten biggest clones make up around 0.51%. Sequencing input: PBMCs. The receptors here all came from a middle-aged woman in good health and CMV-seronegative.

This sequence joins TRBV19 and TRBJ1-2; D unresolved. CDR1 LNHDA and CDR2 SQIVND come from the germline V gene (reference sequence). Deletions cut 10 bases from V and 2 bases from J, with 17 bases between. The CDR3 sequence is 14 residues long. The CDR3 here is CATLKEGGNYGYTF. The DNA of the CDR3 is TGTGCCACCCTAAAGGAGGGCGGAAACTATGGCTACACCTTC. Filled out from reference TRBV19 and TRBJ1-2, the complete variable domain reads DGGITQSPKYLFRKEGQNVTLSCEQNLNHDAMYWYRQDPGQGLRLIYYSQIVNDFQKGDIAEGYSVSREKKESFPLTVTSAQKNPTAFYLCATLKEGGNYGYTFGSGTRLTVV.

The chain joins TRBV27 to TRBJ1-2, with 10 bases lining up with TRBD1. The length of the CDR3 is 16 residues. With V trimmed by 5 bases and J by 4 bases, 10 bases remained unmatched. Germline V CDR1 and CDR2: MNHEY, SMNVEV (reference sequence). The CDR3 spells CASSLQTGQGIYGYTF. CDR3 coding DNA: TGTGCCAGCAGTCTCCAAACGGGACAGGGGATCTATGGCTACACCTTC.

The genes are TRBV2 and TRBJ2-6, with 7 bases lining up with TRBD1. The V and J ends lost 8 bases and 2 bases, in that order; junction bases with no gene match: 3. The CDR3 is 14 amino acids. Per germline, CDR1 SNHLY and CDR2 FYNNEI. This chain's CDR3 is CASDRAAGANVLTF. As DNA, the CDR3 is TGTGCCAGCGACAGGGCCGCTGGGGCCAACGTCCTGACTTTC.